Listed here are 8 T cell receptor beta chains from one sample, sequenced in a study of T cell clonality in common variable immunodeficiency. Data came from immunoSEQ multiplex PCR; TCRdb stores just in-frame clones and leaves some out. This table holds some 26,000 clones with no singletons; the top ten claim approximately 4%. No cognate antigen is known for these TCRs. Points from the study as a whole: Reportedly, TCR beta sequences from common variable immunodeficiency showed fewer deletions and N-nucleotide insertions.

The sequenced sample was peripheral blood mononuclear cells. All receptors derive from a human donor with common variable immunodeficiency.

To note about this clone: With the read ending 3 residues before the CDR3 end, the germline J gene is used to fill in that end. The chain recombines TRBV19 with TRBJ2-1; TRBD2 agrees at 11 bases. The CDR3 loop spans 16 amino acids. The V gene's germline CDR1 is LNHDA and CDR2 SQIVND (reference sequence). The V gene end was trimmed by 8 bases and the J gene end by 2 bases; junction bases not matched to a gene: 8. CDR3 sequence: CASCGLAGAPYNEQFF. CDR3 bases read: TGTGCCAGTTGCGGACTAGCGGGTGCCCCCTACAATGAG.

To note about this clone: The read terminates 3 residues before the CDR3 end, so the remaining end is supplied by the germline J gene. The chain has TRBV18 and TRBJ2-3, with D maybe TRBD1 (6 bases). Germline lookup yields CDR1 KGHSH and CDR2 LQKENI. CDR3 length equals 15 residues. Trimming took off 1 base at V and 0 bases at J, with 8 bases between the two ends. The CDR3 bases that were read are TGTGCCAGCTCACCACAGACAGGTAGCACAGATACG. Translated, it gives CASSPQTGSTDT. The CDR3 as a whole reads CASSPQTGSTDTQYF. Variable domain in full (rest from reference TRBV18 and TRBJ2-3): NAGVMQNPRHLVRRRGQEARLRCSPMKGHSHVYWYRQLPEEGLKFMVYLQKENIIDESGMPKERFSAEFPKEGPSILRIQQVVRGDSAAYFCASSPQTGSTDTQYFGPGTRLTVL.

This clone was picked up a small number of times. The read stops 3 residues short of the end of the CDR3; the missing end is completed from the germline J gene. This chain links TRBV18 with TRBJ1-2; weak D call: TRBD1 (5 bases). This CDR3 has 14 residues. Germline CDR1 is KGHSH and CDR2 is LQKENI. The covered CDR3 bases are TGTGCCAGCTCACCTCCTACGCAGTGGGGCGGC. Translated, it gives CASSPPTQWGG. The CDR3 as a whole reads CASSPPTQWGGYTF.

With respect to this clone: Read data end 3 residues before the CDR3 end; the end is taken from the germline J gene. The rearrangement uses TRBV18 and TRBJ1-6, with D possibly matching TRBD1 (6 bases). Looked up from germline, CDR1 is KGHSH and CDR2 is LQKENI. Trimming removed 4 bases at V and 5 bases at J, with 15 bases between. The CDR3 is 16 residues long. CDR3 DNA (partial): TGTGCCAGCTCACTGACAGGAGAGGGTCATAATTCACCC. This codes for CASSLTGEGHNSP. The full-length CDR3 reads as CASSLTGEGHNSPLHF.

A remark on this clone: The read gets to within 3 residues of the CDR3 end, and the germline J gene fills in the rest. The chain uses TRBV7-3 and TRBJ1-1, with 7 bases matching TRBD1. The CDR3 has 16 residues. Germline V gives CDR1 SGHTA, CDR2 FQGTGA. The trim removed 1 base at V and 2 bases at J, leaving 7 bases unmatched. The CDR3 DNA, read in part, is TGTGCCAGCAGCTTAATGGGGGACAGATCCAACACTGAA. Amino acid sequence: CASSLMGDRSNTE. The entire CDR3 reads CASSLMGDRSNTEAFF.

This clone was seen many times. CDR3 in amino acids: CSAPTSGSPTDTQYF. Incomplete CDR3 DNA: TGCAGTGCGCCGACTAGCGGGAGTCCCACAGATACG. The chain recombines TRBV20-1 with TRBJ2-3, with 12 bases aligning to TRBD2. The read stops 3 residues short of the end of the CDR3; the missing end is completed from the germline J gene. The V gene's germline CDR1 is DFQATT and CDR2 SNEGSKA (reference sequence). This CDR3 is built from 15 residues. The J segment lost 2 bases and the V segment lost 6 bases, leaving 6 bases of the junction unmatched.

This clone was recorded a few times. The CDR3 end is not reached by the read, which stops 3 residues before it; the germline J gene fills it in. The genes are TRBV30 and TRBJ1-1; D is perhaps TRBD1 (5 bases). Trimming took 6 bases from V and 3 from J, leaving 14 bases between them. The CDR3 sequence is 13 residues long. From germline, CDR1 is GTSNPN and CDR2 SVGIG (reference sequence). The CDR3: CACTGTLYTEAFF. The CDR3 bases that were read are TGTGCCTGCACCGGGACTCTTTACACTGAA. Full variable domain (missing parts from reference TRBV30 and TRBJ1-1): SQTIHQWPATLVQPVGSPLSLECTVEGTSNPNLYWYRQAAGRGLQLLFYSVGIGQISSEVPQNLSASRPQDRQFILSSKKLLLSDSGFYLCACTGTLYTEAFFGQGTRLTVV.

By sample fraction, this clone is large. The read stops 3 residues short of the end of the CDR3; the missing end is completed from the germline J gene. This rearrangement joins TRBV4-2 to TRBJ2-7; possible D gene TRBD2, 9 bases. Germline V gene lookup returns CDR1 LGHNA and CDR2 YNFKEQ. V was pared by 4 bases and J by 4 bases, with 35 bases between. This CDR3 is 21 amino acids long. CDR3 DNA, as far as it was read: TGTGCCAGCAGCCCTCGCCAGGGGGCCGGGGGTCCGGGACTAGCCTTATACGAG. Residues: CASSPRQGAGGPGLALYE. The full-length CDR3 reads as CASSPRQGAGGPGLALYEQYF.